The 24 T cell receptor beta chains in this list originate from one sample, sequenced in a study of T-cell reconstitution after alpha-beta-depleted transplantation in children. A library of TCRbeta sequences, prepared with unique molecular identifiers, was generated. TCRdb called the PCR reads again in MiXCR, with one record for every CDR3 protein. Of 300,000 to 400,000 distinct CDR3 sequences listed, roughly 25% are singletons. The material sequenced was PBMCs, mostly from graft donor cells, taken 180 days after TCRalphabeta/CD19-depleted stem cell transplant. Receptor source: a male patient between 5 and 17 years old who had a stem cell transplant for acute lymphoblastic leukemia, so the T cells may come from the graft donor.

The sample holds many counts of this clonotype. The rearrangement joins TRBV11-2 to TRBJ2-7; TRBD2 aligns across 12 bases. The CDR3 totals 17 residues. Germline V gene data show CDR1 as SGHAT and CDR2 as FQNNGV. After removal of 5 bases from V and 5 bases from J, the junction contained 13 bases not matched to a gene. Here the CDR3 DNA reads TGTGCCAGCAGCCCTAGAGTTTGGACTAGCGGGACCCACGAGCAGTACTTC. Its protein is CASSPRVWTSGTHEQYF. The full variable domain, with the rest looked up from reference TRBV11-2 and TRBJ2-7, is EAGVAQSPRYKIIEKRQSVAFWCNPISGHATLYWYQQILGQGPKLLIQFQNNGVVDDSQLPKDRFSAERLKGVDSTLKIQPAKLEDSAVYLCASSPRVWTSGTHEQYFGPGTRLTVT.

There are many counts of this clonotype. The CDR3 loop is CASILQGATDTQYF. CDR3 nucleotides: TGTGCCAGCATTTTACAGGGGGCCACAGATACGCAGTATTTT. J is TRBJ2-3 and V is TRBV6-5, with 9 bases aligning to TRBD1. Trimming removed 7 bases from V and 2 bases from J; junction bases left unmatched: 4. Per the germline V gene, CDR1 is MNHEY and CDR2 is SVGAGI. The CDR3 covers 14 residues.

This clonotype was observed a few times. The rearrangement joins TRBV27 to TRBJ2-7; unclear D gene. Deletions cut 6 bases from V and 0 bases from J, with 12 bases between. CDR1 and CDR2 from the germline V gene are MNHEY and SMNVEV (reference sequence). The CDR3 length is 14 residues. This chain's CDR3 is CASSPKISSYEQYF. CDR3 nucleotide sequence: TGTGCCAGCAGCCCTAAGATTAGCTCCTACGAGCAGTACTTC.

This clonotype was detected a few times. This rearrangement joins TRBV3-1 to TRBJ2-1; TRBD2 agrees at 11 bases. Losses at the gene ends were 2 bases for V and 6 bases for J; bases not matched to a gene: 6. The CDR3 has 16 residues. The germline V gene has CDR1 LGHDT and CDR2 YNNKEL (reference sequence). For the CDR3, the DNA is TGTGCCAGCAGCCAAATCCTAGCGGGAGGAAGCAATGAGCAGTTCTTC. Translated: CASSQILAGGSNEQFF.

This clonotype was seen more than once but under ten times. J is TRBJ2-2 and V is TRBV7-2; D remains ambiguous. This CDR3 is built from 15 residues. V dropped 1 base and J dropped 1 base, with 7 bases sitting between them. Germline V CDR1 and CDR2: SGHTA, FQGNSA. The CDR3 loop reads CASSLDRQNTGELFF. The DNA of the CDR3 is TGTGCCAGCAGCTTAGACAGACAGAACACCGGGGAGCTGTTTTTT.

This chain connects TRBV7-9 to TRBJ2-7; D is possibly TRBD2 (5 bases). The CDR3 sequence is 15 residues long. In germline, CDR1 is SEHNR, CDR2 FQNEAQ (reference sequence). Trimming left V 0 bases short and J 3 bases short, with 12 bases between. CDR3 nucleotides: TGTGCCAGCAGCTTAGCGACGCCCAGCGGCTACGAGCAGTACTTC. It specifies CASSLATPSGYEQYF.

This clonotype was found a few times. CDR3 DNA sequence: TGCAGCGTTGGTACTAGCGGGAGGAGGGATGAGCAGTTCTTC. Protein product: CSVGTSGRRDEQFF. The chain employs TRBV29-1 and TRBJ2-1; 12 nucleotides line up with TRBD2. From germline, CDR1 is SQVTM and CDR2 ANQGSEA. The trim removed 4 bases at V and 8 bases at J, leaving 6 bases unmatched. CDR3 size: 14 residues.

V is TRBV12-3 or TRBV12-4 and J is TRBJ2-7, with 8 bases lining up with TRBD1. CDR3 length: 18 residues. The V gene end was trimmed by 2 bases and the J gene end by 1 base; junction bases not matched to a gene: 13. CDR3 DNA: TGTGCCAGCAGTTTATGGGAGCCTCGGGACAGGCATTCCTACGAGCAGTACTTC. This sequence encodes CASSLWEPRDRHSYEQYF.

The gene calls are TRBV24-1 and TRBJ2-5; perhaps TRBD1 as D (6 bases). The CDR3 is 16 amino acids. With 3 bases removed from V and 2 bases from J, the gap between germline ends came to 15 bases. Per germline, CDR1 KGHDR and CDR2 SFDVKD. CDR3 sequence reads: CATSDPPQGKQETQYF. The DNA for the CDR3 is TGTGCCACCAGTGATCCCCCCCAGGGGAAACAAGAGACCCAGTACTTC.

This sequence joins TRBV20-1 and TRBJ2-7; the match to TRBD1 covers 7 bases. Germline assignment: CDR1 DFQATT and CDR2 SNEGSKA (reference sequence). Germline trimming cut 7 bases from V and 0 bases from J; bases unmatched to any gene: 3. CDR3 length: 12 amino acids. For the CDR3, the DNA is TGCAGTGGGACAGGAAACTCCTACGAGCAGTACTTC. As protein: CSGTGNSYEQYF.

The chain links TRBV7-8 to TRBJ2-1; 10 bases align to TRBD2. Germline loops: CDR1 SGHVS, CDR2 FQNEAQ. V gave up 1 base and J gave up 1 base; unmatched junction bases: 4. This CDR3 region has 17 residues. For the CDR3, the DNA is TGTGCCAGCAGCTTAGGGACTAGCGGATTATCCTACAATGAGCAGTTCTTC. The encoded protein is CASSLGTSGLSYNEQFF.

V is TRBV7-9 and J is TRBJ2-7, with D possibly being TRBD2 (7 bases). CDR1 is SEHNR, CDR2 FQNEAQ, per germline (reference sequence). V gave up 3 bases and J gave up 0 bases, with 18 bases separating them. The CDR3 length is 17 residues. The CDR3: CASSLNRGGSLSYEQYF. In nucleotides, the CDR3 is TGTGCCAGCAGCTTGAACCGCGGGGGCTCTCTCTCCTACGAGCAGTACTTC. The full variable domain, rest sourced from reference TRBV7-9 and TRBJ2-7, is DTGVSQNPRHKITKRGQNVTFRCDPISEHNRLYWYRQTLGQGPEFLTYFQNEAQLEKSRLLSDRFSAERPKGSFSTLEIQRTEQGDSAMYLCASSLNRGGSLSYEQYFGPGTRLTVT.

This rearrangement joins TRBV12-3 or TRBV12-4 to TRBJ2-5, with D tentatively TRBD2 (5 bases). CDR3 length equals 15 residues. Trimming removed 4 bases from V and 4 bases from J, with 16 bases in between. CDR3 residues: CASSSPRLPGETQYF. The CDR3 DNA follows: TGTGCCAGCAGTTCCCCCAGACTACCCGGAGAGACCCAGTACTTC.

This clonotype was recorded a few times. The chain couples TRBV4-2 to TRBJ2-1; D is unresolved. Germline values: CDR1 LGHNA, CDR2 YNFKEQ. This CDR3 comprises 15 residues. Trimming shortened V by 0 bases and J by 0 bases, and 6 bases separated the two germline ends. CDR3 bases: TGTGCCAGCAGCCAAGATCGCCTCTCCTACAATGAGCAGTTCTTC. Amino acids: CASSQDRLSYNEQFF.

The rearrangement links TRBV7-3 to TRBJ2-6; D may be TRBD2 (7 bases). From germline, CDR1 is SGHTA and CDR2 FQGTGA. Trimming cost V 4 bases and J 0 bases, with 16 bases left between them. The CDR3 spans 18 residues. CDR3 loop: CASSSQGGGVSGANVLTF. The CDR3 DNA follows: TGTGCCAGCAGCTCCCAGGGAGGGGGAGTCTCTGGGGCCAACGTCCTGACTTTC.

This clonotype was counted only a few times. The V call is TRBV20-1, the J call TRBJ2-1; 7 bases align to TRBD2. This CDR3 region has 14 residues. V shed 3 bases, J shed 6 bases, and the junction held 8 bases outside the gene matches. CDR1 is DFQATT, CDR2 SNEGSKA, per germline (reference sequence). CDR3: CSASSREPPNEQFF. The CDR3 DNA is TGCAGTGCTAGCTCGCGGGAGCCCCCCAATGAGCAGTTCTTC.

V usage is TRBV5-1 and J usage is TRBJ2-2, with 9 bases identical to TRBD1. V was pared by 5 bases and J by 1 base, with 3 bases of the junction left unmatched. CDR1 is SGHRS and CDR2 is YFSETQ in the germline V gene. This CDR3 spans 15 amino acids. The CDR3 nucleotides are TGCGCCAGCAGAACGGGACAGGGGAACACCGGGGAGCTGTTTTTT. The encoded protein is CASRTGQGNTGELFF.

V and J are TRBV7-6 and TRBJ2-2; D possibly corresponds to TRBD1 (6 bases). This CDR3 region has 16 residues. CDR1 SGHVS and CDR2 FNYEAQ come from the germline V gene. Trimming left V 2 bases short and J 0 bases short, with 10 bases between. CDR3 sequence: CASSLQQGTNTGELFF. Here the CDR3 DNA reads TGTGCCAGCAGCTTACAACAGGGAACGAACACCGGGGAGCTGTTTTTT.

The J gene is TRBJ2-7, the V gene TRBV20-1; TRBD1 matches 9 bases. Losses at the gene ends were 6 bases for V and 3 bases for J; bases not matched to a gene: 3. The CDR3 covers 12 residues. CDR1 is DFQATT and CDR2 is SNEGSKA in the germline V gene (reference sequence). The CDR3 bases are TGCAGTGCCTACAGGGGGCACTACGAGCAGTACTTC. Amino acids: CSAYRGHYEQYF.

The rearrangement uses TRBV12-3 or TRBV12-4 and TRBJ2-5, with 11 bases lining up with TRBD1. The J segment lost 0 bases and the V segment lost 1 base, leaving 1 base of the junction unmatched. The length of the CDR3 is 16 residues. CDR3 sequence: CASSLGDRGYQETQYF. As DNA, the CDR3 is TGTGCCAGCAGTTTAGGGGACAGGGGGTACCAAGAGACCCAGTACTTC.

The chain has TRBV25-1 and TRBJ1-2, with a weak D call TRBD1 (5 bases). The CDR3 totals 15 residues. Germline CDR1 MGHDK, CDR2 SYGVNS. V was pared by 0 bases and J by 4 bases, with 12 bases between. The chain's CDR3 is CASSEYGGLGYGYTF. The CDR3 bases are TGTGCCAGCAGTGAATACGGGGGTTTGGGCTATGGCTACACCTTC.

The table lists this clonotype with a few counts. The chain uses TRBV5-5 and TRBJ2-7; D is unclear. This CDR3 is built from 16 residues. V shed 2 bases and J shed 3 bases, with 18 bases lying between them. The V gene's germline CDR1 is SGHKS and CDR2 YYEKEE (reference sequence). For the CDR3, the DNA is TGTGCCAGCAGCTTATTTGGCGTGGGAATGGGCTACGAGCAGTACTTC. Translating gives CASSLFGVGMGYEQYF.

This clonotype appeared a few times. The genes are TRBV20-1 and TRBJ2-2; perhaps TRBD1 as D (6 bases). Germline-derived CDR1 and CDR2 are DFQATT and SNEGSKA (reference sequence). Trimming removed 5 bases from V and 7 bases from J, with 14 bases in between. The CDR3 covers 13 residues. The CDR3 sequence is CSAPNRVNGELFF. CDR3 DNA sequence: TGCAGTGCTCCGAACAGGGTAAACGGGGAGCTGTTTTTT.

The chain joins TRBV7-3 to TRBJ2-7; maybe TRBD2 (5 bases). The CDR3 extends over 15 amino acids. Trimming stripped 4 bases from V and 2 bases from J, with 15 bases between. Germline V gene sequence: CDR1 SGHTA, CDR2 FQGTGA. The DNA of the CDR3 is TGTGCCAGCAGCTCAGCCCATGGACTTACCTACGAGCAGTACTTC. This encodes CASSSAHGLTYEQYF.